These 29 T cell receptor beta chains originate from one sample sequenced in a study of radiotherapy plus CTLA-4 blockade in lung cancer. The method was immunoSEQ multiplex PCR; TCRdb's version includes in-frame clones alone and lacks a portion of them. The sample gives about 80,000 clones, 70% to 85% of which show up once; 0.79% is in the top ten. The sample in question was peripheral blood, obtained from a patient treated with radiotherapy plus ipilimumab. These receptor sequences come from a human donor with non-small cell lung cancer who had stable disease on radiotherapy plus ipilimumab.

V gene TRBV5-1 combines with J gene TRBJ1-1, with D unclear. Trimming stripped 3 bases from V and 0 bases from J, with 9 bases between. In germline, CDR1 is SGHRS, CDR2 YFSETQ. The CDR3 loop spans 14 amino acids. The CDR3, as DNA: TGCGCCAGCAGCTCGACGACACTGAACACTGAAGCTTTCTTT. Encoded protein: CASSSTTLNTEAFF.

The CDR3 loop reads CASSSRTGTDEQFF. CDR3 DNA sequence: TGTGCCAGCAGCTCCCGGACAGGGACGGATGAGCAGTTCTTC. This chain connects TRBV9 to TRBJ2-1, with 8 bases identical to TRBD1. The CDR3 runs 14 residues. V shed 4 bases and J 8 bases; nucleotides not matched to a gene: 8. The germline CDR1 and CDR2 sequences are SGDLS and YYNGEE.

V gene TRBV19 combines with J gene TRBJ2-1; 8 nucleotides match TRBD2. V was pared by 6 bases and J by 0 bases, with 4 bases of the junction left unmatched. Germline V gene data show CDR1 as LNHDA and CDR2 as SQIVND (reference sequence). CDR3 length: 15 residues. The CDR3 DNA reads as TGTGCCAGTAGCGGAAGCGGGGGCTCCTACAATGAGCAGTTCTTC. Residues: CASSGSGGSYNEQFF.

The V call is TRBV6-5, the J call TRBJ2-7; possible D gene TRBD2, 5 bases. The germline V gene encodes CDR1 MNHEY and CDR2 SVGAGI. The CDR3 covers 13 residues. V shed 0 bases and J shed 5 bases, with 8 bases lying between them. CDR3 bases: TGTGCCAGCAGTTACTCGATCGGGAACGAGCAGTACTTC. Protein product: CASSYSIGNEQYF.

The rearrangement links TRBV11-2 to TRBJ2-1, with D perhaps matching TRBD1 or TRBD2 (5 bases each). CDR1 SGHAT and CDR2 FQNNGV come from the germline V gene. The CDR3 is made up of 16 amino acids. Trimming left V 5 bases short and J 6 bases short, with 20 bases between. The CDR3 loop is CASSPTGDPRINEQFF. CDR3 nucleotides: TGTGCCAGCAGCCCTACCGGGGACCCTCGGATCAATGAGCAGTTCTTC.

This chain uses TRBV29-1 with TRBJ2-1; 14 bases agree with TRBD2. J gave up 7 bases and V 6 bases, and 8 bases lay outside the gene matches. Germline values: CDR1 SQVTM, CDR2 ANQGSEA. The CDR3 totals 15 residues. CDR3: CSVEGTSGSHNEQFF. CDR3 coding DNA: TGCAGCGTAGAGGGGACTAGCGGGAGTCATAATGAGCAGTTCTTC.

The chain has TRBV11-3 and TRBJ1-4; 7 bases agree with TRBD1. Germline CDR1 and CDR2: SGHNT and YENEEA. CDR3 length equals 18 residues. Trimming at V came to 4 bases and at J to 5 bases, leaving 16 bases not matched to a gene. In DNA, the CDR3 is TGTGCCAGCAGCTCGCGGGCTCAGGGGGGACACCCCAATGAAAAACTGTTTTTT. This encodes CASSSRAQGGHPNEKLFF.

For the CDR3, the DNA is TGTGCCAGTAGTATTGAGGACAAACCCTACAATGAGCAGTTCTTC. The encoded protein is CASSIEDKPYNEQFF. This sequence joins TRBV19 and TRBJ2-1; tentative D call: TRBD1 (5 bases). The CDR3 has 15 residues. V shed 3 bases and J shed 2 bases, with 11 bases lying between them. Germline V gene lookup returns CDR1 LNHDA and CDR2 SQIVND (reference sequence).

This chain joins TRBV5-5 and TRBJ1-5; the match to TRBD1 covers 8 bases. Germline trimming cut 3 bases from V and 1 base from J; bases unmatched to any gene: 6. The CDR3 covers 16 residues. CDR1 SGHKS and CDR2 YYEKEE come from the germline V gene (reference sequence). CDR3 protein: CASSSTGVWSNQPQHF. The CDR3 coding sequence is TGTGCCAGCAGCTCGACAGGGGTCTGGAGCAATCAGCCCCAGCATTTT.

V gene TRBV7-3 combines with J gene TRBJ2-3, with 9 nucleotides matching TRBD2. Looked up from germline, CDR1 is SGHTA and CDR2 is FQGTGA. This CDR3 is 16 amino acids long. Trimming at V came to 1 base and at J to 4 bases, leaving 6 bases not matched to a gene. Here the CDR3 DNA reads TGTGCCAGCAGCTTAAGACGCGGGAGGGGAGCAGATACGCAGTATTTT. Its protein product is CASSLRRGRGADTQYF.

This clone was seen a few times. The chain combines TRBV18 with TRBJ1-3, with unresolved D. V was trimmed by 2 bases and J by 0 bases, leaving 11 bases between them. The CDR3 loop spans 16 amino acids. CDR1 KGHSH and CDR2 LQKENI come from the germline V gene. The CDR3 sequence is CASSPSSQTSGNTIYF. The CDR3 DNA reads as TGTGCCAGCTCACCATCATCACAGACCTCTGGAAACACCATATATTTT.

V gene TRBV7-6 combines with J gene TRBJ2-2, with 9 bases aligning to TRBD2. CDR3 length: 16 amino acids. Per the germline V gene, CDR1 is SGHVS and CDR2 is FNYEAQ. The trim removed 5 bases at V and 2 bases at J, leaving 6 bases unmatched. DNA for the CDR3: TGTGCCAGCAGCCAGGCAGCGGGAGGAAACACCGGGGAGCTGTTTTTT. It encodes CASSQAAGGNTGELFF.

The V gene is TRBV29-1, the J gene TRBJ2-3; no clear D gene. The CDR3 contains 12 residues. V shed 6 bases and J shed 2 bases, with 9 bases lying between them. Germline V CDR1 and CDR2: SQVTM, ANQGSEA. The CDR3 spells CSVRNFTDTQYF. The DNA of the CDR3 is TGCAGCGTAAGGAATTTCACAGATACGCAGTATTTT.

This clone appeared a single time. The V and J genes are TRBV30 and TRBJ2-3; TRBD2 aligns across 8 bases. CDR3 length: 16 amino acids. The V gene end was trimmed by 0 bases and the J gene end by 2 bases; junction bases not matched to a gene: 7. Germline CDR1 reads GTSNPN; CDR2 reads SVGIG (reference sequence). DNA of the CDR3: TGTGCCTGGAGTGTACGGAGGCGGGGGGTCACAGATACGCAGTATTTT. It translates to CAWSVRRRGVTDTQYF. The variable domain in full, completed from reference TRBV30 and TRBJ2-3, reads SQTIHQWPATLVQPVGSPLSLECTVEGTSNPNLYWYRQAAGRGLQLLFYSVGIGQISSEVPQNLSASRPQDRQFILSSKKLLLSDSGFYLCAWSVRRRGVTDTQYFGPGTRLTVL.

The chain is built from TRBV2 and TRBJ2-7; unclear D gene. This CDR3 has 15 amino acids. Germline V gene lookup returns CDR1 SNHLY and CDR2 FYNNEI. V lost 5 bases to trimming and J lost 2 bases, with 16 bases between them. This CDR3 reads CASSTYLTETYEQYF. The CDR3 bases are TGTGCCAGCAGTACTTATCTGACGGAGACCTACGAGCAGTACTTC.

The chain recombines TRBV7-8 with TRBJ1-6; weak D call: TRBD1 (6 bases). V gave up 1 base and J gave up 10 bases, with 14 bases separating them. Germline values: CDR1 SGHVS, CDR2 FQNEAQ. The CDR3 runs 15 residues. The CDR3 sequence: CASSLVGNRESPLHF. Here the CDR3 DNA reads TGTGCCAGCAGCTTAGTGGGGAACAGGGAGTCACCCCTCCACTTT. The whole variable domain, filled in from reference TRBV7-8 and TRBJ1-6, reads GAGVSQSPRYKVAKRGQDVALRCDPISGHVSLFWYQQALGQGPEFLTYFQNEAQLDKSGLPSDRFFAERPEGSVSTLKIQRTQQEDSAVYLCASSLVGNRESPLHFGNGTRLTVT.

This chain links TRBV6-6 with TRBJ2-5; D ambiguous. The germline V gene encodes CDR1 MNHNY and CDR2 SVGAGI (reference sequence). The length of the CDR3 is 11 residues. Trimming left V 6 bases short and J 5 bases short, with 7 bases between. As DNA, the CDR3 is TGTGCCAGCAGCCACACGGAGACCCAGTACTTC. It is translated as CASSHTETQYF.

The V and J genes are TRBV28 and TRBJ2-7; D uncertain. The V gene lost 1 base and the J gene lost 1 base, with 8 bases spanning the gap. The CDR3 length is 14 residues. CDR1 and CDR2 from the germline V gene are MDHEN and SYDVKM. CDR3 protein: CASSLFQASYEQYF. In nucleotides, the CDR3 is TGTGCCAGCAGTTTATTCCAGGCTTCCTACGAGCAGTACTTC.

The J gene is TRBJ2-7, the V gene TRBV28; D gene ambiguous. The CDR3 consists of 12 residues. Looked up from germline, CDR1 is MDHEN and CDR2 is SYDVKM. V lost 5 bases and J lost 4, with 9 bases in between. In nucleotides, the CDR3 is TGTGCCAGCAGTATCACACAGTACGAGCAGTACTTC. Amino acid sequence: CASSITQYEQYF.

The chain uses TRBV27 and TRBJ1-5; weak D call: TRBD1 (5 bases). V lost 6 bases and J lost 10, with 13 bases in between. This CDR3 is built from 12 residues. In germline, CDR1 is MNHEY, CDR2 SMNVEV (reference sequence). In DNA form, the CDR3 reads TGTGCCAGCAGCCATCCCCAGGGACCCCAGCATTTT. Its protein product is CASSHPQGPQHF.

This clone was seen a few times. V gene TRBV5-1 combines with J gene TRBJ1-2; no clear D gene. CDR1 and CDR2 (germline): SGHRS, YFSETQ. The CDR3 is 14 residues long. The V gene lost 4 bases and the J gene lost 0 bases, with 10 bases spanning the gap. CDR3 in amino acids: CASSPHISNYGYTF. The CDR3 coding sequence is TGCGCCAGCAGCCCCCATATTTCTAACTATGGCTACACCTTC.

This chain joins TRBV18 and TRBJ1-1; D possibly corresponds to TRBD1 (5 bases). Between the trimmed V and J ends, which lost 2 bases and 5 bases, there was a span of 12 bases. The CDR3 totals 14 residues. The germline V gene has CDR1 KGHSH and CDR2 LQKENI. The CDR3 protein is CASSPGASSTEAFF. CDR3 DNA: TGTGCCAGCTCACCAGGGGCGTCGAGTACTGAAGCTTTCTTT.

Turning to this clone: Within the sample, other DNA sequences also encode this same CDR3. As DNA, the CDR3 is TGTGCCAGCAGTGAACTGGGGTTCGGCACTGAAGCTTTCTTT. This encodes CASSELGFGTEAFF. The J gene is TRBJ1-1, the V gene TRBV2; unclear D gene. Trimming shortened V by 2 bases and J by 4 bases, and 11 bases separated the two germline ends. This CDR3 has 14 residues. Looked up from germline, CDR1 is SNHLY and CDR2 is FYNNEI.

The rearrangement uses TRBV19 and TRBJ2-5, with D possibly TRBD1 on 6 matching bases. The CDR3 contains 15 residues. From germline, CDR1 is LNHDA and CDR2 SQIVND (reference sequence). V was shortened by 0 bases and J by 5 bases, with 13 bases between the two germline ends. As DNA, the CDR3 is TGTGCCAGTAGTATAGATGGGGGCCGGCGGGAGACCCAGTACTTC. Protein: CASSIDGGRRETQYF.

The chain recombines TRBV27 with TRBJ1-5; 7 positions agree with TRBD1. This CDR3 region has 15 residues. CDR1 is MNHEY, CDR2 SMNVEV, per germline (reference sequence). V dropped 9 bases and J dropped 0; count of bases not matched to a gene: 8. DNA of the CDR3: TGTGCCAGTTCCCGGGACAGAGTTAGCAATCAGCCCCAGCATTTT. This sequence encodes CASSRDRVSNQPQHF.

V and J are TRBV7-8 and TRBJ2-1; the match to TRBD2 covers 12 bases. This CDR3 comprises 16 residues. J gave up 4 bases and V 1 base, and 2 bases lay outside the gene matches. CDR1 is SGHVS, CDR2 FQNEAQ, per germline. The CDR3, as DNA: TGTGCCAGCAGCTTAGGGACTAGCGGGGCTTACAATGAGCAGTTCTTC. Translated: CASSLGTSGAYNEQFF.

This clone has only a few counts. The chain has TRBV28 and TRBJ2-7; no clear D. Trimming cost V 6 bases and J 6 bases, with 6 bases left between them. The CDR3 extends over 10 amino acids. Germline loops: CDR1 MDHEN, CDR2 SYDVKM. CDR3: CASSALEQYF. CDR3 sequence (DNA): TGTGCCAGCAGCGCACTCGAGCAGTACTTC. The full variable domain, rest sourced from reference TRBV28 and TRBJ2-7, is DVKVTQSSRYLVKRTGEKVFLECVQDMDHENMFWYRQDPGLGLRLIYFSYDVKMKEKGDIPEGYSVSREKKERFSLILESASTNQTSMYLCASSALEQYFGPGTRLTVT.

The chain uses TRBV30 and TRBJ1-6; D gene unclear. This CDR3 comprises 14 residues. Trimming took off 0 bases at V and 7 bases at J, with 10 bases between the two ends. Germline V gene sequence: CDR1 GTSNPN, CDR2 SVGIG (reference sequence). The CDR3 DNA sequence: TGTGCCTGGAGTGTCACGAGGGAAAATTCACCCCTCCACTTT. Amino acids: CAWSVTRENSPLHF.

V and J are TRBV9 and TRBJ2-3; 15 bases align to TRBD2. The trim removed 4 bases at V and 3 bases at J, leaving 9 bases unmatched. Per the germline V gene, CDR1 is SGDLS and CDR2 is YYNGEE. CDR3 size: 18 residues. CDR3 sequence (DNA): TGTGCCAGCAGCATCGGACTAGCGGGGGGGCTTGGGACAGATACGCAGTATTTT. Translating it yields CASSIGLAGGLGTDTQYF. Looking up the rest from reference TRBV9 and TRBJ2-3 gives the full variable domain: DSGVTQTPKHLITATGQRVTLRCSPRSGDLSVYWYQQSLDQGLQFLIQYYNGEERAKGNILERFSAQQFPDLHSELNLSSLELGDSALYFCASSIGLAGGLGTDTQYFGPGTRLTVL.